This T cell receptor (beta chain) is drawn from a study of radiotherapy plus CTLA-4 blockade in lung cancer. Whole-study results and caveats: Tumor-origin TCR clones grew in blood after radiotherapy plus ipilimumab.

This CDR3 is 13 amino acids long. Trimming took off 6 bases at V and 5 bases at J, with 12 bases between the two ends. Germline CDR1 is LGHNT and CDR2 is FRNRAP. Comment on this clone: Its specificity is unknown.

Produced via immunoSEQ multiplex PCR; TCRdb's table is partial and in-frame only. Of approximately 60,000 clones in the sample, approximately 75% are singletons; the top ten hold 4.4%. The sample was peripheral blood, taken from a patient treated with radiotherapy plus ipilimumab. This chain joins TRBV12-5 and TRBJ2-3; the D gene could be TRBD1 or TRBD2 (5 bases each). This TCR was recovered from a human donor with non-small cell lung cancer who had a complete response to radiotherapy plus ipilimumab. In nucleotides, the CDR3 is TGTGCTAGTGGACTGGGGGTGGGAGATACGCAGTATTTT. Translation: CASGLGVGDTQYF. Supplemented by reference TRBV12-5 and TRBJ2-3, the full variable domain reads DARVTQTPRHKVTEMGQEVTMRCQPILGHNTVFWYRQTMMQGLELLAYFRNRAPLDDSGMPKDRFSAEMPDATLATLKIQPSEPRDSAVYFCASGLGVGDTQYFGPGTRLTVL.